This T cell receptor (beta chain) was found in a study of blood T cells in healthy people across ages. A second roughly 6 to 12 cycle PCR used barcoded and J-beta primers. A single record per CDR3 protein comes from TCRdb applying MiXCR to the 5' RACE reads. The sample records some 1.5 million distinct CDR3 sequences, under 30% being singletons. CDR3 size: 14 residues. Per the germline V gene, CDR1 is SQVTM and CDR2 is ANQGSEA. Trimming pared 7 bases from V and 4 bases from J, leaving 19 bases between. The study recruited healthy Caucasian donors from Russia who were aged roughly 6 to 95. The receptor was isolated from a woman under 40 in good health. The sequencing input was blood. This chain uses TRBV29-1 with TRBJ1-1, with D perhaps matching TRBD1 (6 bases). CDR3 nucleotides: TGCAGCGGTGGAGCAGGGGTTTGGTGCACTGAAGCTTTCTTT. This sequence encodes CSGGAGVWCTEAFF.